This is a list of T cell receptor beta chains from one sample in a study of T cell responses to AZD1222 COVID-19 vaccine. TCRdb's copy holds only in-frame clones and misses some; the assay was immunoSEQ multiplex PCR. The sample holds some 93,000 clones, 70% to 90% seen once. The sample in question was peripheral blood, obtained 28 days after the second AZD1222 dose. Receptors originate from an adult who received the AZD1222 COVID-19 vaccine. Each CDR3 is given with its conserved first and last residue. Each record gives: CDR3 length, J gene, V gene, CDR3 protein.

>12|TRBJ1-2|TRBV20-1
CSASPGTHGYTF
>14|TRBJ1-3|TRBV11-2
CASSLTGSGNTIYF
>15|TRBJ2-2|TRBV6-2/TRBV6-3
CASSFDRGGTGELFF
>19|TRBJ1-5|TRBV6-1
CASSDPQEWDPFSNQPQHF
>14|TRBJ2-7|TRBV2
CASSDNGQGREQYF
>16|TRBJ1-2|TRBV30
CAWSSTGVDLGYGYTF
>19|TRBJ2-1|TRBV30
CAWSVQGLAGHSSYNEQFF
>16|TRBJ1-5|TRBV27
CASSPSRWTLLQPQHF
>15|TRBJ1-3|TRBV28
CASSFQGGSGNTIYF
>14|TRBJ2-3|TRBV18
CASSPPSSTDTQYF
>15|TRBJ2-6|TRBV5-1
CASSLGGTRANVLTF
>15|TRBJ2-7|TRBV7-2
CASSPTSGSSYEQYF
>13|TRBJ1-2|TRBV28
CASSLRDSYGYTF
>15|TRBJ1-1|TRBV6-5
CASSPPLAGNTEAFF
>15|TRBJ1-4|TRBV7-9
CASSLAGATNEKLFF
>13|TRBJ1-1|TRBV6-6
CASRDTGNTEAFF
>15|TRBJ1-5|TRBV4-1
CASSQGVWGNQPQHF
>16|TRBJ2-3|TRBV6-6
CASSPRDRGSTDTQYF
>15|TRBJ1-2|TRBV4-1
CASSQLQGADYGYTF
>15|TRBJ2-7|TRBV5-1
CASSLEGLSPYEQYF
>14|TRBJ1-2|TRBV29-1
CSVAGGAVNYGYTF
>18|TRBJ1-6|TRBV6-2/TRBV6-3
CASSTGQGSGPYNSPLHF
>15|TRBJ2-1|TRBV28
CASRRTGVAYNEQFF
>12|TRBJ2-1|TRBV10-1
CASSAYRNEQFF
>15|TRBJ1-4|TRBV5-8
CASSPWEIENEKLFF
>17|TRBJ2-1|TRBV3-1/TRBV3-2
CASSQDPTSGRLNEQFF
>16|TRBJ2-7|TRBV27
CASSLSAGTSIYEQYF
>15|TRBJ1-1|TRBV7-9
CASSPRGNMNTEAFF
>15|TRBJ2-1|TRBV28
CASLGGGSSYNEQFF
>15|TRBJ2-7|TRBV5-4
CASSLYARQPYEQYF
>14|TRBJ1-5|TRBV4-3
CASSQRVEGSAQHF
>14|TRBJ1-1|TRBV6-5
CASSYIPTNTEAFF
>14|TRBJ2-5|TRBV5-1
CASSVTGGEETQYF
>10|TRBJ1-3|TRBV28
CASWGGTIYF
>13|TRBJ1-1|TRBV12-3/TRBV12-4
CARPLKGYREAFF